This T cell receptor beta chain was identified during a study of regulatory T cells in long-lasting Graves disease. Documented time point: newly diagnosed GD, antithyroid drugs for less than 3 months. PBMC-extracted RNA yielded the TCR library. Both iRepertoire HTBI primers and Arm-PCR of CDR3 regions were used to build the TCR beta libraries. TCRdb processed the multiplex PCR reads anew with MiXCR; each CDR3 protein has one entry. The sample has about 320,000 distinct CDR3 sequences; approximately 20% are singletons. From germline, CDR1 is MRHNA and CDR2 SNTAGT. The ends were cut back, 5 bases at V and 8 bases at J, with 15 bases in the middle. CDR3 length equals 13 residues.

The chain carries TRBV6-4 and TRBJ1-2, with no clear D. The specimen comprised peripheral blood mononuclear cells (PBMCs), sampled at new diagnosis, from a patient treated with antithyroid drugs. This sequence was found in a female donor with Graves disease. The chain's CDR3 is CASSSGSIDGYTF. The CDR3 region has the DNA TGTGCCAGCAGTTCCGGGAGTATCGACGGCTACACCTTC.